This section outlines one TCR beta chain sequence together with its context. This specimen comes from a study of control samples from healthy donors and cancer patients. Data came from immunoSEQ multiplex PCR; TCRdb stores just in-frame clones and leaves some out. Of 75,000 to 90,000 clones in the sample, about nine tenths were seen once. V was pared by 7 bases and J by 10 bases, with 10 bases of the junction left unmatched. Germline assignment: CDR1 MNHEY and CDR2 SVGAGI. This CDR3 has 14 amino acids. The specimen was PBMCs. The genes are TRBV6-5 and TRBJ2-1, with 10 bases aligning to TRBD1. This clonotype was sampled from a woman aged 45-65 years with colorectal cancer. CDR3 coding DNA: TGTGCCAGCAAGATGGGACAGGGGTCCTTCGAGCAGTTCTTC. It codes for CASKMGQGSFEQFF.